By share, the clone carrying this TCR beta chain counts as medium-sized (0.01 to 0.1%). The target antigen is unknown. This entry comes from a study of T and B cells in COVID-19 patients. Across the study: Of 20 active-infection patients, approximately 18 carried comorbidities linked to unfavorable COVID-19 outcome. Study findings and constraints: Highly clonal in active COVID-19, TRB repertoires exceeded healthy-donor diversity and richness at recovery. Patients with COVID-19 reportedly showed strongly skewed T cell receptor beta variable and joining gene usage.

Each TRB amplification used roughly 220-550 ng of genomic DNA from blood. TRB rearrangements were amplified by multiplex PCR with BIOMED2 TRB-A/B primers. TCRdb re-called the multiplex PCR reads through MiXCR, storing one row per CDR3 protein. This repertoire shows 4,500 to 5,500 distinct CDR3 sequences, 20% found once; its top ten account for around 6.1%. Germline assignment: CDR1 MNHEY and CDR2 SVGAGI. The trim removed 6 bases at V and 0 bases at J, leaving 6 bases unmatched. This CDR3 has 16 amino acids. The clonotype was recovered from a human donor who had recovered from COVID-19. Sequences were obtained from blood. This chain uses TRBV6-5 with TRBJ1-1; 11 bases match TRBD1. The CDR3 DNA reads TGTGCCAGCAGCAGAGGACAGGGGGCGATGAACACTGAAGCTTTCTTT. Translated, it gives CASSRGQGAMNTEAFF.